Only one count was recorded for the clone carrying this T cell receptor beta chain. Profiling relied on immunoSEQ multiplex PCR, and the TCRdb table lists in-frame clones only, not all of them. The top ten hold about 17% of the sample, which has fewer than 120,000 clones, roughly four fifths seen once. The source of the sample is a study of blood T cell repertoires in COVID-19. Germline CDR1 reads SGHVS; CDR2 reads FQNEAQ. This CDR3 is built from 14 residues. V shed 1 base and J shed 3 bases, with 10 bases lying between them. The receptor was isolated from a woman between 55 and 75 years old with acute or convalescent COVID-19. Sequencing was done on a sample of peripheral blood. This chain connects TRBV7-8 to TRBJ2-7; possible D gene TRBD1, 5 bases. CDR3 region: CASSLEDISYEQYF. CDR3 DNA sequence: TGTGCCAGCAGCTTAGAGGACATAAGCTACGAGCAGTACTTC.